These 26 T cell receptor beta chains were all obtained from the same sample, sequenced in a study of T cell repertoires in cytomegalovirus infection (dated by TCRdb to the late 2010s). These TCRs are of unknown antigen specificity. These reads were obtained on an Illumina HiSeq 1500. TCRdb ran its own pipeline on the public reads, namely fastp trimming at Q25 and MiXCR clone calling, and kept in-frame beta chains. Here each entry gathers all rows of one CDR3 protein and keeps the most common genes and DNA. In this sample the table shows 650,000 to 900,000 distinct CDR3 sequences, roughly 28% of which occur a single time. The ten most abundant clones make up around 13% of the sample. What this sample's treatment or condition label stands for: in vitro stimulation with specific CMV peptide epitopes to enrich CMV-specific T cells. Sequencing used cultured CD8+ T cells from PBMCs, obtained from culture after CMV antigen stimulation. These TCRs come from a human donor in good health (CMV status not recorded). Some clones in this sample may be carry-over from other donors' samples.

This clonotype showed up just a few times. V gene TRBV6-1 combines with J gene TRBJ2-7; 8 bases are shared with TRBD1. Trimming took 5 bases from V and 3 from J; bases not matched to a gene: 9. This CDR3 is 15 amino acids long. CDR1 MNHNS and CDR2 SASEGT come from the germline V gene. The CDR3, as DNA: TGTGCCAGCAGTCCGCTACCGGGACAGGACTACGAGCAGTACGTC. Protein sequence: CASSPLPGQDYEQYV.

In its sample, this clonotype was seen a few times. The CDR3 here is CASSPTAVRHPEAFF. The CDR3 DNA reads as TGTGCCAGCAGTCCAACGGCAGTGAGACACCCTGAAGCTTTCTTT. The chain joins TRBV6-2 or TRBV6-3 to TRBJ1-1; no definite D call. The CDR3 sequence is 15 residues long. In germline, CDR1 is MNHEY, CDR2 SVGEGT. Trimming removed 5 bases from V and 6 bases from J, with 19 bases in between.

The chain links TRBV6-5 to TRBJ1-6; possibly TRBD1 for D (6 bases). V shed 7 bases and J shed 4 bases, with 11 bases lying between them. The length of the CDR3 is 14 residues. The germline gives CDR1 MNHEY, CDR2 SVGAGI. CDR3 in DNA: TGTGCCAGCACTTGGGGGGCTTATAATTCACCCCTCCACTTT. Translated, it gives CASTWGAYNSPLHF.

CDR3 sequence reads: CASSGNWNTEAFF. As DNA, the CDR3 is TGTGCCAGCAGTGGAAACTGGAACACTGAAGCTTTCTTT. V usage is TRBV2 and J usage is TRBJ1-1; D gene unclear. The germline V gene encodes CDR1 SNHLY and CDR2 FYNNEI. Trimming cost V 4 bases and J 1 base, with 7 bases left between them. This CDR3 comprises 13 residues.

This chain joins TRBV3-1 and TRBJ2-1; D unclear. The V gene lost 3 bases and the J gene lost 8 bases, with 8 bases spanning the gap. CDR1 is LGHDT, CDR2 YNNKEL, per germline (reference sequence). The CDR3 covers 12 residues. The CDR3 coding sequence is TGTGCCAGCAGCCAGCTAGGCGATGAGCAGTTCTTC. Translated: CASSQLGDEQFF.

V usage is TRBV14 and J usage is TRBJ2-7; D might be TRBD2 (5 bases). Trimming stripped 0 bases from V and 2 bases from J, with 11 bases between. Germline values: CDR1 SGHDN, CDR2 FVKESK. This CDR3 has 15 residues. This CDR3 is CASSQDKWEPYEQYF. CDR3 coding DNA: TGTGCCAGCAGCCAAGATAAGTGGGAGCCCTACGAGCAGTACTTC.

The chain employs TRBV5-1 and TRBJ2-3; the D gene is possibly TRBD2 (6 bases). The CDR3 is made up of 16 amino acids. CDR1 SGHRS and CDR2 YFSETQ come from the germline V gene. V lost 1 base and J lost 6, with 18 bases in between. The CDR3 region is CASSLWASDKSDTQYF. In nucleotides, the CDR3 is TGCGCCAGCAGCTTGTGGGCTAGCGATAAATCCGATACGCAGTATTTT.

This clonotype was observed a few times. The chain has TRBV2 and TRBJ1-3; tentative D call: TRBD1 (5 bases). V lost 6 bases and J 6 bases, leaving 18 bases between the germline ends. This CDR3 has 15 amino acids. Germline CDR1 is SNHLY and CDR2 is FYNNEI. The CDR3 sequence is CASRRSGGLENTIYF. As DNA, the CDR3 is TGTGCCAGCAGGCGCTCCGGGGGTCTCGAAAACACCATATATTTT.

The V gene is TRBV6-1, the J gene TRBJ2-7; D is uncertain. V gave up 11 bases and J gave up 3 bases, with 14 bases separating them. CDR1 and CDR2 (germline): MNHNS, SASEGT. CDR3 length: 12 residues. The CDR3 reads CAASPSNYEQYF. Written as DNA, the CDR3 is TGTGCCGCGTCGCCAAGTAACTACGAGCAGTACTTC.

This clonotype was counted between two and nine times. The DNA of the CDR3 is TGTGCCAGCAGCCAGGGGGGGACAGCGAACACTGAAGCTTTCTTT. Residues: CASSQGGTANTEAFF. The V call is TRBV27, the J call TRBJ1-1, with 7 bases identical to TRBD1. Trimming at V came to 6 bases and at J to 1 base, leaving 8 bases not matched to a gene. The CDR3 is 15 residues long. CDR1 is MNHEY and CDR2 is SMNVEV in the germline V gene (reference sequence).

The rearrangement uses TRBV7-2 and TRBJ2-7, with TRBD1 identical over 11 bases. Per germline, CDR1 SGHTA and CDR2 FQGNSA. Losses at the gene ends were 3 bases for V and 5 bases for J; bases not matched to a gene: 6. This CDR3 spans 15 amino acids. Here the CDR3 reads CASSFSGTGGDEQYV. The CDR3 nucleotides read TGTGCCAGCAGCTTTTCCGGGACAGGGGGTGACGAGCAGTACGTC.

This chain links TRBV7-6 with TRBJ2-6; D is unresolved. Germline CDR1 is SGHVS and CDR2 is FNYEAQ. The CDR3 runs to 18 residues. Trimming removed 2 bases at V and 0 bases at J, with 14 bases between. CDR3 coding DNA: TGTGCCAGCAGCTTAAGTACAGCTCCCGGCTCTGGGGCCAACGTCCTGACTTTC. It yields the protein CASSLSTAPGSGANVLTF.

This chain uses TRBV25-1 with TRBJ1-2; D gene unclear. There are 16 residues in the CDR3. V was shortened by 1 base and J by 7 bases, with 19 bases between the two germline ends. Germline V CDR1 and CDR2: MGHDK, SYGVNS. CDR3 sequence: CASSESMVTGPSGYTF. CDR3 bases: TGTGCCAGCAGTGAATCAATGGTGACTGGGCCCTCTGGCTACACCTTC.

V and J are TRBV6-6 and TRBJ1-5, with unresolved D. The CDR3 covers 13 residues. Trimming cost V 8 bases and J 3 bases, with 11 bases left between them. CDR1 and CDR2 from the germline V gene are MNHNY and SVGAGI (reference sequence). CDR3 sequence (DNA): TGTGCCAGCTTGGGCAGTTTCAATCAGCCCCAGCATTTT. Protein: CASLGSFNQPQHF.

The count of this clonotype is one. The chain carries TRBV5-1 and TRBJ2-1; 10 bases agree with TRBD2. This CDR3 comprises 14 residues. Germline V gives CDR1 SGHRS, CDR2 YFSETQ. J lost 6 bases, V lost 3 bases, and 3 bases had no gene match. CDR3 in amino acids: CASSWTSGSNEQFF. CDR3 nucleotides: TGCGCCAGCAGCTGGACTAGCGGTAGCAATGAGCAGTTCTTC.

The chain carries TRBV6-2 or TRBV6-3 and TRBJ2-2; unclear D gene. This CDR3 is 10 amino acids long. Germline values: CDR1 MNHEY, CDR2 SVGEGT. V was pared by 7 bases and J by 6 bases, with 3 bases between. The chain's CDR3 is CASMAGELFF. CDR3 in DNA: TGTGCCAGCATGGCCGGGGAGCTGTTTTTT.

Ten or more counts support this clonotype. The rearrangement links TRBV3-1 to TRBJ1-5; 8 bases line up with TRBD1. Germline V gives CDR1 LGHDT, CDR2 YNNKEL (reference sequence). The CDR3 contains 15 residues. V lost 5 bases and J lost 7; bases outside the gene matches: 10. CDR3 in amino acids: CASSKGQGARQPQHF. CDR3 nucleotides: TGTGCCAGCAGCAAGGGCCAGGGGGCGAGACAGCCCCAGCATTTT.

The rearrangement links TRBV6-2 or TRBV6-3 to TRBJ2-6; the D gene is possibly TRBD1 (6 bases). The CDR3 consists of 16 residues. Per the germline V gene, CDR1 is MNHEY and CDR2 is SVGEGT. Trimming removed 7 bases from V and 2 bases from J, with 15 bases in between. This chain's CDR3 is CASINRVSTGANVLTF. In nucleotides, the CDR3 is TGTGCCAGCATAAACAGGGTTTCCACTGGGGCCAACGTCCTGACTTTC.

This clonotype was seen a handful of times. DNA of the CDR3: TGTGCCAGCAGCTCAGAACAGGGTAGTCAGCCCCAGCATTTT. It codes for CASSSEQGSQPQHF. V and J are TRBV7-9 and TRBJ1-5; tentative D call: TRBD1 (6 bases). With 4 bases removed from V and 6 bases from J, the gap between germline ends came to 13 bases. Germline CDR1 is SEHNR and CDR2 is FQNEAQ (reference sequence). The CDR3 has 14 amino acids.

The V and J genes are TRBV10-3 and TRBJ2-2, with 10 bases lining up with TRBD1. Germline values: CDR1 ENHRY, CDR2 SYGVKD. With V trimmed by 7 bases and J by 4 bases, 9 bases remained unmatched. The CDR3 loop spans 16 amino acids. Here the CDR3 reads CAIMGTGERGTGELFF. The CDR3 coding sequence is TGTGCCATCATGGGGACAGGGGAAAGAGGCACCGGGGAGCTGTTTTTT.

J is TRBJ1-2 and V is TRBV14; D call uncertain. Trimming shortened V by 4 bases and J by 0 bases, and 15 bases separated the two germline ends. The CDR3 consists of 16 residues. CDR1 is SGHDN and CDR2 is FVKESK in the germline V gene. The DNA of the CDR3 is TGTGCCAGCAGCCCTCCAGGACCGATTCCTAACTATGGCTACACCTTC. Translating gives CASSPPGPIPNYGYTF.

The CDR3 nucleotides read TGCAGCGTTCCCTCGTCAGGGGCAATCCTTGAGGATGGCTACACCTTC. The encoded protein is CSVPSSGAILEDGYTF. V usage is TRBV29-1 and J usage is TRBJ1-2; a possible D gene is TRBD1 (6 bases). Trimming cost V 5 bases and J 6 bases, with 25 bases left between them. CDR3 length: 16 amino acids. Looked up from germline, CDR1 is SQVTM and CDR2 is ANQGSEA.

This chain's CDR3 is CASSSLQGPGELFF. CDR3 DNA: TGTGCCAGCAGCTCCCTCCAGGGACCCGGGGAGCTGTTTTTT. The chain links TRBV7-9 to TRBJ2-2, with D perhaps given as TRBD1 or TRBD2 (5 bases each). V shed 4 bases and J shed 6 bases, with 12 bases lying between them. This CDR3 spans 14 amino acids. CDR1 and CDR2 (germline): SEHNR, FQNEAQ (reference sequence).

The J gene is TRBJ2-5, the V gene TRBV7-9; the match to TRBD2 covers 8 bases. CDR3 length: 15 amino acids. V gave up 1 base and J gave up 4 bases; unmatched junction bases: 5. Germline loops: CDR1 SEHNR, CDR2 FQNEAQ (reference sequence). This CDR3 reads CASSLGGGTRETQYF. CDR3 nucleotide sequence: TGTGCCAGCAGCTTAGGGGGGGGGACTAGAGAGACCCAGTACTTC. The whole variable domain, filled in from reference TRBV7-9 and TRBJ2-5, reads DTGVSQNPRHKITKRGQNVTFRCDPISEHNRLYWYRQTLGQGPEFLTYFQNEAQLEKSRLLSDRFSAERPKGSFSTLEIQRTEQGDSAMYLCASSLGGGTRETQYFGPGTRLLVL.

This clonotype was observed a few times. V is TRBV7-6 and J is TRBJ1-2, with TRBD1 identical over 11 bases. CDR3 length equals 13 residues. The V and J ends lost 8 bases and 7 bases, in that order; junction bases with no gene match: 6. Germline CDR1 is SGHVS and CDR2 is FNYEAQ. The CDR3 DNA reads as TGTGCCAGCGGCGGACAGGGGGCAACTGGCTACACCTTC. This sequence encodes CASGGQGATGYTF. Supplemented by reference TRBV7-6 and TRBJ1-2, the full variable domain reads GAGVSQSPRYKVTKRGQDVALRCDPISGHVSLYWYRQALGQGPEFLTYFNYEAQQDKSGLPNDRFSAERPEGSISTLTIQRTEQRDSAMYRCASGGQGATGYTFGSGTRLTVV.

This clonotype was found a few times. The chain uses TRBV9 and TRBJ2-1; no clear D. V was shortened by 4 bases and J by 8 bases, with 13 bases between the two germline ends. This CDR3 contains 13 residues. The germline gives CDR1 SGDLS, CDR2 YYNGEE. CDR3 nucleotides: TGTGCCAGCAGCCCAAAGACAACCCATGAGCAGTTCTTC. It translates to CASSPKTTHEQFF.